This is a list of T cell receptor beta chains from one sample in a study of identical twins. Using its own MiXCR run on the 5' RACE reads, TCRdb lists one record per CDR3 protein. The sample contains about 890,000 distinct CDR3 sequences, 12% of which appear only once. These data also formed part of another study, on yellow fever vaccine responses in identical twins.

Material for sequencing was PBMCs. The receptors stem from a woman younger than 30 in good health. Each CDR3 is given with its conserved first and last residue. D genes are given only for firm matches. Part of the rows lack a size; the others show once, few, many or a class for expanded clones.

v_call: TRBV12-3/TRBV12-4
j_call: TRBJ1-1
d_call: .
clone_size: .
cdr3_aa: CASNSQGPNTEAFF
cdr3_nt: TGTGCCAGCAACTCACAGGGCCCGAACACTGAAGCTTTCTTT

v_call: TRBV3-1
j_call: TRBJ2-7
d_call: .
clone_size: few
cdr3_aa: CASSQFGLSSYEQYF
cdr3_nt: TGTGCCAGCAGCCAATTCGGACTATCCTCCTACGAGCAGTACTTC

v_call: TRBV18
j_call: TRBJ2-7
d_call: TRBD2
clone_size: .
cdr3_aa: CASSPRLAGGPNEQYF
cdr3_nt: TGTGCCAGCTCACCTCGACTAGCGGGAGGGCCGAATGAGCAGTACTTC

v_call: TRBV28
j_call: TRBJ2-3
d_call: .
clone_size: .
cdr3_aa: CASGLRGITDTQYF
cdr3_nt: TGTGCCAGCGGATTGAGGGGGATCACAGATACGCAGTATTTT

v_call: TRBV13
j_call: TRBJ2-4
d_call: .
clone_size: .
cdr3_aa: CASSSREQLDIQYF
cdr3_nt: TGTGCCAGCAGCTCCCGGGAACAGCTAGACATTCAGTACTTC

v_call: TRBV5-6
j_call: TRBJ2-2
d_call: .
clone_size: .
cdr3_aa: CARGPGLGGQYTGELFF
cdr3_nt: TGTGCCAGGGGCCCCGGGCTGGGGGGACAGTACACCGGGGAGCTGTTTTTT

v_call: TRBV6-5
j_call: TRBJ2-7
d_call: .
clone_size: .
cdr3_aa: CATARSYEQYF
cdr3_nt: TGTGCCACGGCACGGTCCTACGAGCAGTACTTC

v_call: TRBV5-4
j_call: TRBJ2-7
d_call: TRBD2
clone_size: few
cdr3_aa: CASSVGLAGVEQYF
cdr3_nt: TGTGCCAGCAGCGTGGGACTAGCGGGAGTTGAGCAGTACTTC

v_call: TRBV6-2/TRBV6-3
j_call: TRBJ2-2
d_call: TRBD2
clone_size: few
cdr3_aa: CASRAGGSNTGELFF
cdr3_nt: TGTGCCAGCAGAGCGGGAGGGTCGAACACCGGGGAGCTGTTTTTT

v_call: TRBV12-3/TRBV12-4
j_call: TRBJ2-2
d_call: TRBD1
clone_size: many
cdr3_aa: CASSFRGRGFTGELFF
cdr3_nt: TGTGCCAGCAGTTTCAGGGGGCGAGGGTTCACCGGGGAGCTGTTTTTT

v_call: TRBV20-1
j_call: TRBJ2-7
d_call: TRBD2
clone_size: .
cdr3_aa: CSALSGSTYEQYF
cdr3_nt: TGCAGTGCCCTTAGCGGGAGTACTTACGAGCAGTACTTC

v_call: TRBV7-8
j_call: TRBJ2-7
d_call: .
clone_size: few
cdr3_aa: CASSLGRQNYEQYF
cdr3_nt: TGTGCCAGCAGCTTAGGTCGTCAGAATTACGAGCAGTACTTC

v_call: TRBV2
j_call: TRBJ2-3
d_call: .
clone_size: few
cdr3_aa: CASSADRVSDTQYF
cdr3_nt: TGTGCCAGCAGTGCCGATAGGGTGTCAGATACGCAGTATTTT

v_call: TRBV19
j_call: TRBJ2-3
d_call: .
clone_size: .
cdr3_aa: CASRDRGTTSTDTQYF
cdr3_nt: TGTGCCAGTAGGGATAGGGGCACTACTAGCACAGATACGCAGTATTTT

v_call: TRBV27
j_call: TRBJ1-1
d_call: TRBD1
clone_size: .
cdr3_aa: CASSASTGGTEAFF
cdr3_nt: TGTGCCAGCAGTGCCTCGACAGGGGGCACTGAAGCTTTCTTT

v_call: TRBV4-2
j_call: TRBJ2-1
d_call: .
clone_size: .
cdr3_aa: CASSQENGWDRVNEQFF
cdr3_nt: TGTGCCAGCAGCCAAGAAAACGGGTGGGATCGGGTCAATGAGCAGTTCTTC

v_call: TRBV4-1
j_call: TRBJ2-5
d_call: TRBD2
clone_size: .
cdr3_aa: CASSRQGAGEETQYF
cdr3_nt: TGCGCCAGCAGCCGACAAGGGGCGGGGGAGGAGACCCAGTACTTC

v_call: TRBV5-1
j_call: TRBJ2-5
d_call: .
clone_size: .
cdr3_aa: CASSPRGTVDHSETQYF
cdr3_nt: TGCGCCAGCAGCCCGAGGGGGACGGTGGACCATAGTGAGACCCAGTACTTC

v_call: TRBV20-1
j_call: TRBJ2-6
d_call: TRBD2
clone_size: .
cdr3_aa: CSARDPAGGAGANVLTF
cdr3_nt: TGCAGTGCTAGAGATCCAGCGGGAGGAGCTGGGGCCAACGTCCTGACTTTC

v_call: TRBV12-3/TRBV12-4
j_call: TRBJ2-1
d_call: .
clone_size: .
cdr3_aa: CASSHGGGEQFF
cdr3_nt: TGTGCCAGCAGTCACGGCGGTGGTGAGCAGTTCTTC

v_call: TRBV12-5
j_call: TRBJ1-1
d_call: .
clone_size: .
cdr3_aa: CASGLVGSGNTEAFF
cdr3_nt: TGTGCTAGTGGTTTGGTTGGGTCTGGGAACACTGAAGCTTTCTTT

v_call: TRBV10-3
j_call: TRBJ2-1
d_call: TRBD2
clone_size: .
cdr3_aa: CAISGLAGGPLDEQFF
cdr3_nt: TGTGCCATCAGTGGACTAGCGGGAGGGCCTTTGGATGAGCAGTTCTTC

v_call: TRBV5-5
j_call: TRBJ1-2
d_call: TRBD1
clone_size: few
cdr3_aa: CASSLWTGVAGGYTF
cdr3_nt: TGTGCCAGCAGCTTGTGGACAGGCGTGGCGGGGGGCTACACCTTC

v_call: TRBV7-2
j_call: TRBJ2-7
d_call: TRBD2
clone_size: few
cdr3_aa: CASSLGLAAHEQYF
cdr3_nt: TGTGCCAGCAGCTTAGGACTAGCGGCTCACGAGCAGTACTTC

v_call: TRBV5-1
j_call: TRBJ1-5
d_call: .
clone_size: many
cdr3_aa: CASSPGSSNQPQHF
cdr3_nt: TGCGCCAGCAGTCCGGGGTCTAGCAATCAGCCCCAGCATTTT

v_call: TRBV20-1
j_call: TRBJ2-5
d_call: TRBD1
clone_size: .
cdr3_aa: CSAYPGTGEETQYF
cdr3_nt: TGCAGTGCATACCCCGGGACAGGGGAAGAGACCCAGTACTTC

v_call: TRBV6-6
j_call: TRBJ2-1
d_call: .
clone_size: .
cdr3_aa: CASFGPPYNEQFF
cdr3_nt: TGTGCCAGCTTCGGCCCTCCCTACAATGAGCAGTTCTTC

v_call: TRBV12-3/TRBV12-4
j_call: TRBJ2-1
d_call: .
clone_size: .
cdr3_aa: CASSLSASIDNEQFF
cdr3_nt: TGTGCCAGCAGTTTATCGGCTAGCATCGACAATGAGCAGTTCTTC

v_call: TRBV20-1
j_call: TRBJ2-5
d_call: TRBD2
clone_size: many
cdr3_aa: CSARDPTSPYQETQYF
cdr3_nt: TGCAGTGCTAGAGATCCGACTAGCCCATACCAAGAGACCCAGTACTTC

v_call: TRBV15
j_call: TRBJ2-3
d_call: TRBD2
clone_size: .
cdr3_aa: CATSRDLGTSERYTDTQYF
cdr3_nt: TGTGCCACCAGCAGAGATCTGGGGACTAGCGAAAGATACACAGATACGCAGTATTTT

v_call: TRBV7-9
j_call: TRBJ2-7
d_call: .
clone_size: many
cdr3_aa: CASSLGVTGFDEQYF
cdr3_nt: TGTGCCAGCAGCTTAGGTGTGACAGGATTTGACGAGCAGTACTTC

v_call: TRBV7-8
j_call: TRBJ2-7
d_call: TRBD1
clone_size: .
cdr3_aa: CASSLGQVVPDYEQYF
cdr3_nt: TGTGCCAGCAGCTTGGGACAGGTCGTTCCAGACTACGAGCAGTACTTC

v_call: TRBV4-1
j_call: TRBJ2-1
d_call: TRBD2
clone_size: .
cdr3_aa: CASSQVSGRGGNEQFF
cdr3_nt: TGCGCCAGCAGCCAAGTTAGCGGGAGGGGGGGCAATGAGCAGTTCTTC

v_call: TRBV12-3/TRBV12-4
j_call: TRBJ1-2
d_call: .
clone_size: many
cdr3_aa: CASSSGVAYFGYTF
cdr3_nt: TGTGCCAGCAGTTCGGGAGTGGCGTATTTTGGCTACACCTTC

v_call: TRBV20-1
j_call: TRBJ2-1
d_call: TRBD2
clone_size: many
cdr3_aa: CSARSGSSYNEQFF
cdr3_nt: TGCAGTGCTAGGAGCGGGAGCTCCTACAATGAGCAGTTCTTC

v_call: TRBV3-1
j_call: TRBJ2-1
d_call: TRBD2
clone_size: many
cdr3_aa: CASSRTGTSASYNEQFF
cdr3_nt: TGTGCCAGCAGCCGGACCGGGACTAGCGCCTCCTACAATGAGCAGTTCTTC

v_call: TRBV20-1
j_call: TRBJ2-7
d_call: TRBD2
clone_size: few
cdr3_aa: CSASPTSGLSYEQYF
cdr3_nt: TGCAGTGCTAGTCCGACTAGCGGCCTCTCCTACGAGCAGTACTTC

v_call: TRBV12-3/TRBV12-4
j_call: TRBJ1-1
d_call: .
clone_size: .
cdr3_aa: CASSFGGADTEAFF
cdr3_nt: TGTGCCAGCAGTTTTGGGGGGGCTGACACTGAAGCTTTCTTT

v_call: TRBV10-3
j_call: TRBJ2-7
d_call: .
clone_size: .
cdr3_aa: CAISSAGAIEQYF
cdr3_nt: TGTGCCATCAGTTCGGCGGGTGCCATCGAGCAGTACTTC

v_call: TRBV7-3
j_call: TRBJ2-2
d_call: .
clone_size: few
cdr3_aa: CASRLSSGNTGELFF
cdr3_nt: TGTGCCAGCAGATTAAGTAGCGGGAACACCGGGGAGCTGTTTTTT

v_call: TRBV20-1
j_call: TRBJ2-7
d_call: .
clone_size: .
cdr3_aa: CSARPGGHMNSYEQYF
cdr3_nt: TGCAGTGCTCGACCCGGTGGACACATGAACTCCTACGAGCAGTACTTC

v_call: TRBV18
j_call: TRBJ1-4
d_call: TRBD1
clone_size: .
cdr3_aa: CASSRGQGLNEKLFF
cdr3_nt: TGTGCCAGCTCACGTGGACAGGGCCTTAATGAAAAACTGTTTTTT

v_call: TRBV27
j_call: TRBJ1-1
d_call: TRBD1
clone_size: many
cdr3_aa: CASSLSGTGFFTEAFF
cdr3_nt: TGTGCCAGCAGTTTATCCGGGACAGGGTTTTTCACTGAAGCTTTCTTT

v_call: TRBV5-8
j_call: TRBJ1-6
d_call: .
clone_size: .
cdr3_aa: CASSPLGPAGSPLHF
cdr3_nt: TGTGCCAGCAGCCCACTGGGGCCTGCGGGTTCACCCCTCCACTTT

v_call: TRBV7-3
j_call: TRBJ2-1
d_call: TRBD2
clone_size: .
cdr3_aa: CASSYGTSSNEQFF
cdr3_nt: TGTGCCAGCAGCTACGGGACTAGTAGCAATGAGCAGTTCTTC

v_call: TRBV20-1
j_call: TRBJ2-3
d_call: .
clone_size: many
cdr3_aa: CSARDQGLDTQYF
cdr3_nt: TGCAGTGCTAGAGATCAGGGATTGGATACGCAGTATTTT

v_call: TRBV12-3/TRBV12-4
j_call: TRBJ2-2
d_call: .
clone_size: .
cdr3_aa: CASNSALGSAGLTGELFF
cdr3_nt: TGTGCCAGCAACTCGGCCCTCGGGTCCGCGGGATTGACCGGGGAGCTGTTTTTT

v_call: TRBV9
j_call: TRBJ1-1
d_call: .
clone_size: .
cdr3_aa: CASSVDRGVTEAFF
cdr3_nt: TGTGCCAGCAGCGTTGACAGAGGGGTCACTGAAGCTTTCTTT

v_call: TRBV11-1
j_call: TRBJ2-5
d_call: TRBD2
clone_size: .
cdr3_aa: CASSLGPGLAGIQQETQYF
cdr3_nt: TGTGCCAGCAGCTTAGGGCCGGGCCTAGCGGGGATCCAACAAGAGACCCAGTACTTC

v_call: TRBV28
j_call: TRBJ2-1
d_call: TRBD2
clone_size: .
cdr3_aa: CASSLFASGRYNEQFF
cdr3_nt: TGTGCCAGCAGTTTATTTGCTAGCGGGAGGTACAATGAGCAGTTCTTC

v_call: TRBV12-3/TRBV12-4
j_call: TRBJ2-7
d_call: .
clone_size: many
cdr3_aa: CASSRSYYEQYF
cdr3_nt: TGTGCCAGCAGCCGATCGTACTACGAGCAGTACTTC

v_call: TRBV28
j_call: TRBJ1-5
d_call: TRBD1
clone_size: few
cdr3_aa: CASSLQGALPQHF
cdr3_nt: TGTGCCAGCAGTTTACAGGGGGCGTTACCCCAGCATTTT

v_call: TRBV11-2
j_call: TRBJ2-1
d_call: .
clone_size: .
cdr3_aa: CASSYRERSSSYNEQFF
cdr3_nt: TGTGCCAGCAGCTACCGCGAGCGGTCAAGCTCCTACAATGAGCAGTTCTTC

v_call: TRBV20-1
j_call: TRBJ1-1
d_call: TRBD1
clone_size: few
cdr3_aa: CSARGLRTGPRGTEAFF
cdr3_nt: TGCAGTGCTAGGGGGTTAAGGACAGGACCTAGGGGTACTGAAGCTTTCTTT

v_call: TRBV12-3/TRBV12-4
j_call: TRBJ2-7
d_call: TRBD2
clone_size: .
cdr3_aa: CASSLAKTSGSPYEQYF
cdr3_nt: TGTGCCAGCAGTTTAGCAAAGACTAGCGGGTCTCCCTACGAGCAGTACTTC

v_call: TRBV7-9
j_call: TRBJ2-5
d_call: .
clone_size: .
cdr3_aa: CASSSLGALRDQETQYF
cdr3_nt: TGTGCCAGCAGCTCCCTCGGGGCCTTGAGGGACCAAGAGACCCAGTACTTC

v_call: TRBV5-5
j_call: TRBJ1-2
d_call: .
clone_size: few
cdr3_aa: CASSFFSEGYTF
cdr3_nt: TGTGCCAGCAGCTTTTTTTCGGAGGGCTACACCTTC

v_call: TRBV12-3/TRBV12-4
j_call: TRBJ2-1
d_call: .
clone_size: .
cdr3_aa: CASRTLGYNEQFF
cdr3_nt: TGTGCCAGCAGAACACTAGGGTACAATGAGCAGTTCTTC